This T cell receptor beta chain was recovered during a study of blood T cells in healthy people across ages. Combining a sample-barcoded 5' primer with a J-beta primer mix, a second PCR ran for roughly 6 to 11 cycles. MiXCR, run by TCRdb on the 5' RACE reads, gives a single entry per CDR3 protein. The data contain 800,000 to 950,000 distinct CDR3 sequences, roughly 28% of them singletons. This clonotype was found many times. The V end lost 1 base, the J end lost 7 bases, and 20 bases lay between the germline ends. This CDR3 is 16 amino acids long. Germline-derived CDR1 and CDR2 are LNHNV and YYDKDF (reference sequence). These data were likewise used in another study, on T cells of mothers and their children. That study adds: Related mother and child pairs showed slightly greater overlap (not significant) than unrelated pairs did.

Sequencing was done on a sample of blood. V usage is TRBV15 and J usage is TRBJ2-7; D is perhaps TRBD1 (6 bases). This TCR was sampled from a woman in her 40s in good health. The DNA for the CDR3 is TGTGCCACCAGCAGAGGCAGGGGCAGGGCAGTGCGGGAGCAGTACTTC. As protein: CATSRGRGRAVREQYF.